The 6 T cell receptor beta chains reported below all come from one sample, sequenced in a study of blood T cell repertoires in COVID-19 (dated by TCRdb to 2019 to 2021). Library method: the immunoSEQ multiplex PCR assay. Held by TCRdb, this immuneACCESS table contains in-frame sequences only and omits some clones. Under half of the omission traces to an unresolved V gene where checked; the cause of the rest is unknown. The sample table lists roughly 410,000 clones, roughly nine tenths of them with a count of one. The biggest ten clones account for 1.2% of the sample. Sample: peripheral blood. These TCRs come from a man aged 35-49 years with acute or convalescent COVID-19.

DNA of the CDR3: TGTGCCAGCAGCCCACGAGTCATTAGTGAAAAACTGTTTTTT. The encoded protein is CASSPRVISEKLFF. V gene TRBV3-1 (or the pseudogene TRBV3-2) combines with J gene TRBJ1-4; D gene ambiguous. This CDR3 has 14 amino acids. Germline CDR1 and CDR2: LGHDT and YNNKEL (reference sequence). V lost 4 bases to trimming and J lost 7 bases, with 13 bases between them.

The sample holds one count of this clone. The V gene is TRBV2, the J gene TRBJ2-5; D might be TRBD1 (7 bases). CDR1 SNHLY and CDR2 FYNNEI come from the germline V gene. The CDR3 consists of 14 residues. V was clipped by 7 bases and J by 4 bases, with 16 bases between them. The CDR3 here is CASTRYRGGETQYF. For the CDR3, the DNA is TGTGCCAGCACACGGTACAGGGGAGGAGAGACCCAGTACTTC.

J is TRBJ2-7 and V is TRBV5-1; TRBD1 might be the D (5 bases). Germline V CDR1 and CDR2: SGHRS, YFSETQ. The CDR3 is made up of 15 amino acids. V lost 0 bases and J lost 2, with 12 bases in between. Written as DNA, the CDR3 is TGCGCCAGCAGCTTGGCTGGGGCCTTAACCTACGAGCAGTACTTC. Amino acid sequence: CASSLAGALTYEQYF.

This chain connects TRBV19 to TRBJ1-5, with D possibly being TRBD1 (6 bases). V shed 8 bases and J shed 5 bases, with 10 bases lying between them. Germline V gene lookup returns CDR1 LNHDA and CDR2 SQIVND (reference sequence). The CDR3 is 12 residues long. The CDR3 region is CASDNRDQPQHF. DNA for the CDR3: TGTGCCAGTGATAACAGGGATCAGCCCCAGCATTTT. Filled out from reference TRBV19 and TRBJ1-5, the complete variable domain reads DGGITQSPKYLFRKEGQNVTLSCEQNLNHDAMYWYRQDPGQGLRLIYYSQIVNDFQKGDIAEGYSVSREKKESFPLTVTSAQKNPTAFYLCASDNRDQPQHFGDGTRLSIL.

V usage is TRBV30 and J usage is TRBJ2-1, with TRBD2 matching 10 bases. In germline, CDR1 is GTSNPN, CDR2 SVGIG (reference sequence). Trimming cost V 0 bases and J 0 bases; bases outside gene matches: 5. The CDR3 is 17 residues long. The CDR3 DNA reads as TGTGCCTGGAGTGTACTGCCTAGCGGGAGCTCCTACAATGAGCAGTTCTTC. Its protein product is CAWSVLPSGSSYNEQFF.

J is TRBJ1-1 and V is TRBV18, with 10 bases that match TRBD1. V was pared by 3 bases and J by 6 bases, with 7 bases of the junction left unmatched. This CDR3 has 15 residues. Germline V gene lookup returns CDR1 KGHSH and CDR2 LQKENI. The CDR3 nucleotides read TGTGCCAGCTCACCGGGGACAGGGGTCCTGGCTGAAGCTTTCTTT. Its protein product is CASSPGTGVLAEAFF. Filled out from reference TRBV18 and TRBJ1-1, the complete variable domain reads NAGVMQNPRHLVRRRGQEARLRCSPMKGHSHVYWYRQLPEEGLKFMVYLQKENIIDESGMPKERFSAEFPKEGPSILRIQQVVRGDSAAYFCASSPGTGVLAEAFFGQGTRLTVV.